Listed below are T cell receptor beta chains from one sample, sequenced in a study of shared clonotypes between healthy human individuals. Method: immunoSEQ multiplex PCR; TCRdb's copy keeps in-frame clones and lacks some. This sample yields 550,000 to 600,000 clones, of which 98% are seen a single time; 0.3% to 0.35% belongs to the top ten. The sequencing sample was made of naive CD8+ T cells sorted from blood. Every receptor here comes from a man aged 30 to 45 in good health. The conserved cysteine and the conserved F or W are not part of the CDR3 here. The order of the fields is D gene, V gene, J gene, CDR3 protein. A D gene is named only where the DNA matches it firmly.

D gene: TRBD1; V gene: TRBV5-4; J gene: TRBJ2-1; CDR3 protein: ASSFLGTGYNEQF
D gene: .; V gene: TRBV29-1; J gene: TRBJ1-2; CDR3 protein: SVDRDPGGYGYT
D gene: .; V gene: TRBV7-9; J gene: TRBJ2-7; CDR3 protein: ASSPDNAYEQY
D gene: .; V gene: TRBV18; J gene: TRBJ2-3; CDR3 protein: ASSPPVGMTDTQY
D gene: TRBD1; V gene: TRBV29-1; J gene: TRBJ2-7; CDR3 protein: SVEGQGYEQY
D gene: .; V gene: TRBV5-4; J gene: TRBJ2-7; CDR3 protein: ASSLGPAAYEQY
D gene: .; V gene: TRBV15; J gene: TRBJ2-7; CDR3 protein: ATSRDLSYEQY
D gene: .; V gene: TRBV27; J gene: TRBJ1-2; CDR3 protein: ASSPTPINYGYT
D gene: .; V gene: TRBV9; J gene: TRBJ2-1; CDR3 protein: ASSVAVGLGSYNEQF
D gene: .; V gene: TRBV7-9; J gene: TRBJ2-3; CDR3 protein: ASSFPLRTEITDTQY
D gene: .; V gene: TRBV7-2; J gene: TRBJ2-7; CDR3 protein: ASRPGIKTYEQY
D gene: TRBD2; V gene: TRBV7-8; J gene: TRBJ2-1; CDR3 protein: ASSLGSSGSYNEQF
D gene: TRBD1; V gene: TRBV4-1; J gene: TRBJ1-4; CDR3 protein: ASSQGGQGGEKLF
D gene: .; V gene: TRBV29-1; J gene: TRBJ2-2; CDR3 protein: SVEGREKVTGELF
D gene: TRBD2; V gene: TRBV20-1; J gene: TRBJ2-7; CDR3 protein: SAGDYEQY